This is a list of T cell receptor beta chains from one sample in a study of CD8+ T cells in alopecia areata. TCRdb keeps only in-frame clones here, not all; method: immunoSEQ multiplex PCR. The table lists over 120,000 clones, roughly 53% of them singletons, with 5% to 7% in the top ten. The sequences come from CD4+ T cells sorted from blood, collected at week 0. These receptor sequences come from a human donor with alopecia areata. CDR3s include the opening cysteine and the closing phenylalanine or tryptophan. The order of the fields is V gene, D gene, clone size, J gene, CDR3 length, CDR3 protein, CDR3 DNA. A D gene is named only where the DNA matches it firmly. Clone size, where shown, is once, few, many, or a class for clones that have expanded.

v_call: TRBV7-2
d_call: TRBD2
clone_size: -
j_call: TRBJ2-3
cdr3_length: 14
cdr3_aa: CASSLGLASDTQYF
cdr3_nt: TGTGCCAGCAGCTTGGGACTAGCGTCAGATACGCAGTATTTT

v_call: TRBV7-9
d_call: -
clone_size: few
j_call: TRBJ2-1
cdr3_length: 13
cdr3_aa: CASRKDSVNEQFF
cdr3_nt: TGTGCCAGCAGAAAGGATAGCGTGAATGAGCAGTTCTTC

v_call: TRBV5-1
d_call: -
clone_size: -
j_call: TRBJ1-6
cdr3_length: 17
cdr3_aa: CASSLAGNGGPSSPLHF
cdr3_nt: TGCGCCAGCAGCTTGGCCGGGAATGGGGGGCCTTCGTCACCCCTCCACTTT

v_call: TRBV6-5
d_call: TRBD1
clone_size: -
j_call: TRBJ1-2
cdr3_length: 15
cdr3_aa: CASSSDRGPGYGYTF
cdr3_nt: TGTGCCAGCAGTTCGGACAGGGGGCCGGGCTATGGCTACACCTTC

v_call: TRBV29-1
d_call: TRBD2
clone_size: -
j_call: TRBJ2-7
cdr3_length: 13
cdr3_aa: CSGRTLEAGEQYF
cdr3_nt: TGCAGCGGACGGACTTTAGAAGCGGGGGAGCAGTACTTC

v_call: TRBV27
d_call: TRBD1
clone_size: -
j_call: TRBJ1-5
cdr3_length: 14
cdr3_aa: CASSFGTGNQPQHF
cdr3_nt: TGTGCCAGCAGTTTCGGGACAGGGAATCAGCCCCAGCATTTT

v_call: TRBV5-1
d_call: -
clone_size: -
j_call: TRBJ2-2
cdr3_length: 15
cdr3_aa: CASSLGGSNTGELFF
cdr3_nt: TGCGCCAGCAGCCTAGGGGGATCAAACACCGGGGAGCTGTTTTTT

v_call: TRBV5-4
d_call: TRBD2
clone_size: -
j_call: TRBJ2-1
cdr3_length: 15
cdr3_aa: CASSSATSGGNEQFF
cdr3_nt: TGTGCCAGCAGCTCCGCAACTAGCGGGGGGAATGAGCAGTTCTTC

v_call: TRBV4-2
d_call: -
clone_size: -
j_call: TRBJ2-7
cdr3_length: 14
cdr3_aa: CASSQDRDRNEQYF
cdr3_nt: TGTGCCAGCAGCCAAGACAGGGATCGGAACGAGCAGTACTTC

v_call: TRBV23-1
d_call: -
clone_size: -
j_call: TRBJ2-3
cdr3_length: 16
cdr3_aa: CASSQSTGHGTDTQYF
cdr3_nt: TGCGCCAGCAGTCAATCGACGGGGCATGGCACAGATACGCAGTATTTT

v_call: TRBV9
d_call: TRBD2
clone_size: -
j_call: TRBJ2-3
cdr3_length: 14
cdr3_aa: CASSVAPAGGTQYF
cdr3_nt: TGTGCCAGCAGCGTAGCCCCAGCGGGGGGTACGCAGTATTTT

v_call: TRBV6-1
d_call: TRBD1
clone_size: -
j_call: TRBJ1-1
cdr3_length: 14
cdr3_aa: CASSWGQGRTEAFF
cdr3_nt: TGTGCCAGCAGTTGGGGACAGGGGAGAACTGAAGCTTTCTTT

v_call: TRBV5-1
d_call: -
clone_size: -
j_call: TRBJ2-7
cdr3_length: 13
cdr3_aa: CASSSAPAREQYF
cdr3_nt: TGCGCCAGCAGCTCCGCCCCGGCTCGAGAGCAGTACTTC

v_call: TRBV7-9
d_call: TRBD1
clone_size: once
j_call: TRBJ2-5
cdr3_length: 16
cdr3_aa: CASSLARGTGEETQYF
cdr3_nt: TGTGCCAGCAGCTTAGCGAGAGGGACAGGAGAAGAGACCCAGTACTTC

v_call: TRBV25-1
d_call: TRBD1
clone_size: -
j_call: TRBJ2-2
cdr3_length: 17
cdr3_aa: CASSESSGQGNTGELFF
cdr3_nt: TGTGCCAGCAGTGAATCGTCCGGACAGGGGAACACCGGGGAGCTGTTTTTT

v_call: TRBV29-1
d_call: -
clone_size: -
j_call: TRBJ2-2
cdr3_length: 12
cdr3_aa: CSYERITGELFF
cdr3_nt: TGCAGCTACGAGCGGATCACCGGGGAGCTGTTTTTT

v_call: TRBV11-2
d_call: -
clone_size: -
j_call: TRBJ2-2
cdr3_length: 14
cdr3_aa: CASSHIRQPGELFF
cdr3_nt: TGTGCCAGCAGCCATATAAGACAGCCCGGGGAGCTGTTTTTT

v_call: TRBV18
d_call: -
clone_size: -
j_call: TRBJ2-3
cdr3_length: 13
cdr3_aa: CASSPGAGDTQYF
cdr3_nt: TGTGCCAGCTCACCAGGGGCGGGAGATACGCAGTATTTT

v_call: TRBV18
d_call: -
clone_size: -
j_call: TRBJ2-7
cdr3_length: 14
cdr3_aa: CASSPTAGSYEQYF
cdr3_nt: TGTGCCAGCTCCCCGACCGCAGGATCATACGAGCAGTACTTC

v_call: TRBV6-4
d_call: -
clone_size: once
j_call: TRBJ1-6
cdr3_length: 15
cdr3_aa: CASSEMGGNNSPLHF
cdr3_nt: TGTGCCAGCAGTGAAATGGGAGGGAATAATTCACCCCTCCACTTT

v_call: TRBV7-2
d_call: TRBD1
clone_size: -
j_call: TRBJ2-1
cdr3_length: 14
cdr3_aa: CASNRDRPYNEQFF
cdr3_nt: TGTGCCAGCAACCGGGACAGGCCCTACAATGAGCAGTTCTTC

v_call: TRBV19
d_call: -
clone_size: -
j_call: TRBJ2-5
cdr3_length: 13
cdr3_aa: CASSPGQQETQYF
cdr3_nt: TGTGCCAGTAGTCCGGGACAACAAGAGACCCAGTACTTC

v_call: TRBV30
d_call: -
clone_size: -
j_call: TRBJ1-1
cdr3_length: 15
cdr3_aa: CAWLRGGHVNTEAFF
cdr3_nt: TGTGCCTGGCTGCGGGGCGGACACGTGAACACTGAAGCTTTCTTT

v_call: TRBV30
d_call: -
clone_size: -
j_call: TRBJ1-5
cdr3_length: 13
cdr3_aa: CAWSVREAQPQHF
cdr3_nt: TGTGCCTGGAGTGTACGGGAGGCACAGCCCCAGCATTTT

v_call: TRBV29-1
d_call: -
clone_size: -
j_call: TRBJ2-2
cdr3_length: 17
cdr3_aa: CSVGGTGDSPRAGELFF
cdr3_nt: TGCAGCGTTGGGGGGACCGGGGACTCACCGCGGGCCGGGGAGCTGTTTTTT

v_call: TRBV18
d_call: TRBD1
clone_size: -
j_call: TRBJ1-1
cdr3_length: 13
cdr3_aa: CASSTDRVSEAFF
cdr3_nt: TGTGCCAGCTCAACGGACAGGGTCAGTGAAGCTTTCTTT

v_call: TRBV4-3
d_call: -
clone_size: -
j_call: TRBJ2-2
cdr3_length: 19
cdr3_aa: CASSQERVVRGLNTGELFF
cdr3_nt: TGCGCCAGCAGCCAAGAACGGGTCGTTCGGGGCTTGAACACCGGGGAGCTGTTTTTT

v_call: TRBV5-6
d_call: -
clone_size: -
j_call: TRBJ2-5
cdr3_length: 15
cdr3_aa: CASSPRVGRQETQYF
cdr3_nt: TGTGCCAGCAGCCCTCGCGTAGGACGACAAGAGACCCAGTACTTC

v_call: TRBV7-9
d_call: -
clone_size: few
j_call: TRBJ1-1
cdr3_length: 15
cdr3_aa: CASSFHGDMNTEAFF
cdr3_nt: TGTGCCAGCAGCTTCCACGGGGACATGAACACTGAAGCTTTCTTT

v_call: TRBV7-2
d_call: -
clone_size: few
j_call: TRBJ1-1
cdr3_length: 13
cdr3_aa: CASSPGGATEAFF
cdr3_nt: TGTGCCAGCAGCCCCGGGGGGGCCACTGAAGCTTTCTTT

v_call: TRBV29-1
d_call: -
clone_size: -
j_call: TRBJ1-1
cdr3_length: 14
cdr3_aa: CSAKGRTANTEAFF
cdr3_nt: TGCAGCGCTAAGGGACGGACAGCCAACACTGAAGCTTTCTTT

v_call: TRBV4-2
d_call: -
clone_size: many
j_call: TRBJ2-1
cdr3_length: 13
cdr3_aa: CASTSSRKYKQFF
cdr3_nt: TGTGCCAGCACAAGTTCTCGGAAATATAAGCAGTTCTTC

v_call: TRBV10-3
d_call: -
clone_size: -
j_call: TRBJ2-2
cdr3_length: 16
cdr3_aa: CATSSLASLNTGELFF
cdr3_nt: TGTGCCACCAGCTCCCTGGCTAGCTTGAACACCGGGGAGCTGTTTTTT

v_call: TRBV29-1
d_call: -
clone_size: -
j_call: TRBJ2-1
cdr3_length: 14
cdr3_aa: CSALRVRSYNEQFF
cdr3_nt: TGCAGCGCCCTGAGGGTACGATCCTACAATGAGCAGTTCTTC

v_call: TRBV29-1
d_call: -
clone_size: -
j_call: TRBJ2-2
cdr3_length: 14
cdr3_aa: CSVGTAGLTGELFF
cdr3_nt: TGCAGCGTTGGGACAGCGGGACTCACCGGGGAGCTGTTTTTT

v_call: TRBV2
d_call: TRBD1
clone_size: -
j_call: TRBJ1-3
cdr3_length: 14
cdr3_aa: CASSGDRAGNTIYF
cdr3_nt: TGTGCCAGCAGTGGGGACAGGGCTGGAAACACCATATATTTT

v_call: TRBV9
d_call: -
clone_size: -
j_call: TRBJ1-1
cdr3_length: 13
cdr3_aa: CASSPGLNTEAFF
cdr3_nt: TGTGCCAGCAGCCCGGGGCTAAACACTGAAGCTTTCTTT

v_call: TRBV7-9
d_call: TRBD1
clone_size: -
j_call: TRBJ2-2
cdr3_length: 15
cdr3_aa: CASSMRRDSAGELFF
cdr3_nt: TGTGCCAGCAGTATGCGCCGGGACAGCGCCGGGGAGCTGTTTTTT

v_call: TRBV15
d_call: TRBD1
clone_size: -
j_call: TRBJ2-5
cdr3_length: 16
cdr3_aa: CATSSPGTANQETQYF
cdr3_nt: TGTGCCACCAGCAGCCCTGGGACAGCCAACCAAGAGACCCAGTACTTC

v_call: TRBV29-1
d_call: -
clone_size: -
j_call: TRBJ2-2
cdr3_length: 17
cdr3_aa: CSVPRVPTSVGTGELFF
cdr3_nt: TGCAGCGTCCCCCGGGTCCCGACCTCTGTGGGCACCGGGGAGCTGTTTTTT

v_call: TRBV7-9
d_call: -
clone_size: many
j_call: TRBJ2-3
cdr3_length: 11
cdr3_aa: CASSPADTQYF
cdr3_nt: TGTGCCAGCAGCCCAGCAGATACGCAGTATTTT

v_call: TRBV2
d_call: -
clone_size: few
j_call: TRBJ2-4
cdr3_length: 11
cdr3_aa: CASSISAIQYF
cdr3_nt: TGTGCCAGCAGTATTAGCGCCATTCAGTACTTC

v_call: TRBV5-6
d_call: TRBD2
clone_size: once
j_call: TRBJ2-5
cdr3_length: 13
cdr3_aa: CASSPGGGETQYF
cdr3_nt: TGTGCCAGCAGCCCGGGAGGTGGTGAGACCCAGTACTTC

v_call: TRBV15
d_call: TRBD1
clone_size: -
j_call: TRBJ1-6
cdr3_length: 14
cdr3_aa: CATSRDRGYSPLHF
cdr3_nt: TGTGCCACCAGCAGGGACAGGGGTTATTCACCCCTCCACTTT

v_call: TRBV29-1
d_call: -
clone_size: few
j_call: TRBJ2-5
cdr3_length: 14
cdr3_aa: CSVPVGRFQETQYF
cdr3_nt: TGCAGCGTCCCGGTTGGACGGTTTCAAGAGACCCAGTACTTC

v_call: TRBV6-5
d_call: -
clone_size: few
j_call: TRBJ2-3
cdr3_length: 14
cdr3_aa: CASSLYPPPDTQYF
cdr3_nt: TGTGCCAGCAGTTTATACCCCCCTCCAGATACGCAGTATTTT

v_call: TRBV18
d_call: -
clone_size: -
j_call: TRBJ1-2
cdr3_length: 15
cdr3_aa: CASSPPGSGSYGYTF
cdr3_nt: TGTGCCAGCTCACCACCTGGATCCGGGAGCTATGGCTACACCTTC

v_call: TRBV2
d_call: -
clone_size: -
j_call: TRBJ1-6
cdr3_length: 14
cdr3_aa: CASSEGRINSPLHF
cdr3_nt: TGTGCCAGCAGTGAAGGCAGGATTAATTCACCCCTCCACTTT

v_call: TRBV2
d_call: TRBD1
clone_size: -
j_call: TRBJ2-7
cdr3_length: 13
cdr3_aa: CASYGQGSTLQYF
cdr3_nt: TGTGCCAGCTATGGACAGGGGTCTACGTTGCAGTACTTC